The rows below give T cell receptor beta chains drawn from one sample of a study of T-cell reconstitution after alpha-beta-depleted transplantation in children. One entry per CDR3 protein, called by TCRdb with MiXCR from the PCR reads. The table lists more than 400,000 distinct CDR3 sequences, around two fifths of them singletons. The sequencing used PBMCs, collected before TCRalphabeta/CD19-depleted stem cell transplant. Every receptor here comes from a girl aged 2 to 9 with aplastic anemia, due to receive a stem cell transplant. CDR3s leave out the opening cysteine and the closing phenylalanine or tryptophan. D genes are given only for firm matches. A row's size may be missing; if present it is once, few, many or a size class.

cdr3_length j_call d_call v_call clone_size cdr3_aa
13 TRBJ2-2 . TRBV7-8 once ASSLNWLFTGELF
16 TRBJ2-2 TRBD2 TRBV5-5 . ASSFSVSGGVFTGELF
13 TRBJ2-3 TRBD2 TRBV7-2 . ASRTSGSYADTQY
11 TRBJ1-4 . TRBV19 few ASSIIRYEKLF
14 TRBJ1-4 TRBD1 TRBV20-1 . SARDWGTGGGEKLF
12 TRBJ1-2 . TRBV12-3/TRBV12-4 many ASSVMRASYGYT
11 TRBJ2-7 . TRBV29-1 . SVRLGGGYEQY
14 TRBJ2-5 TRBD2 TRBV5-1 . ASSGTSGEDQETQY
17 TRBJ2-1 . TRBV12-3/TRBV12-4 once ASCLRGRYERAIPNEQF
13 TRBJ2-1 . TRBV20-1 . SATALAADRNEQF
12 TRBJ1-3 . TRBV12-3/TRBV12-4 many AVRAGYAGNTIY
13 TRBJ2-1 TRBD2 TRBV20-1 . SARDQAGGYNELF
12 TRBJ2-7 . TRBV20-1 . SARGPAGSYEQY
13 TRBJ2-1 . TRBV12-3/TRBV12-4 . ASSLARSADNEQF
7 TRBJ2-1 . TRBV20-1 . SAYRPKF
13 TRBJ2-7 TRBD1 TRBV5-6 many ASSSLRQGTHEQY
14 TRBJ2-1 TRBD2 TRBV3-1 many ASSPRKGLAVNEQF
12 TRBJ2-7 . TRBV4-1 . ASSQVYQAHEQY
13 TRBJ2-1 . TRBV7-2 many ASSLDAGIGNEQF
12 TRBJ1-2 . TRBV7-9 . ASSLSSFNYGYT
13 TRBJ1-4 . TRBV9 . ASSATGTADEKLF
14 TRBJ2-1 TRBD2 TRBV5-1 many ASSLTGTSGSGEQF
15 TRBJ2-3 TRBD2 TRBV2 . ASSEDSGGPGTDTQY
13 TRBJ2-3 TRBD1 TRBV29-1 . SVTTGTGFTDTQY
10 TRBJ2-5 . TRBV20-1 . SARWAKETQY
14 TRBJ2-1 . TRBV20-1 . SATLLASKSYNEQF
14 TRBJ1-1 TRBD1 TRBV28 . ASSPGTGPYDTEAF
12 TRBJ1-2 . TRBV10-3 . AISLGTDLYGYT
14 TRBJ1-5 . TRBV15 few ATSRGRAINNQPQH
14 TRBJ2-5 TRBD2 TRBV12-3/TRBV12-4 few ASSSFPGGALGTQY
12 TRBJ1-4 . TRBV5-1 few ASSPGGGSEKLF
13 TRBJ2-1 TRBD1 TRBV10-3 . AISVGQGGRNEQF
16 TRBJ2-5 TRBD2 TRBV11-2 many ASSLEGRLAGRGETQY
11 TRBJ2-3 . TRBV29-1 many SGGDTRADTQY
14 TRBJ1-5 TRBD1 TRBV12-3/TRBV12-4 . ASSTTGKFLDQPQH